The subject of this entry is one T cell receptor beta chain. Original handling: Estimated nucleated cell counts came from reference gene primer amplification. Assay used: immunoSEQ multiplex PCR; TCRdb lists only in-frame clones, some missing. D and trimming come from the DNA, and the V and J calls and clone size come from that table. Altogether some 200,000 clones are present, less than 90% being singletons, with the ten largest covering more than 4.5%. These data belong to a study of blood T cell repertoires in COVID-19. The germline CDR1 and CDR2 sequences are LGHDT and YNNKEL (reference sequence). The CDR3 consists of 15 residues. Between the trimmed V and J ends, which lost 2 bases and 3 bases, there was a span of 13 bases.

The receptor was isolated from a woman aged 60-75 years who had recovered from COVID-19. The rearrangement uses TRBV3-1 (or the pseudogene TRBV3-2) and TRBJ2-5, with D unclear. Sequenced: peripheral blood. Here the CDR3 DNA reads TGTGCCAGCAGCCAAAATTGGCGGAAAGAAGAGACCCAGTACTTC. It specifies CASSQNWRKEETQYF.